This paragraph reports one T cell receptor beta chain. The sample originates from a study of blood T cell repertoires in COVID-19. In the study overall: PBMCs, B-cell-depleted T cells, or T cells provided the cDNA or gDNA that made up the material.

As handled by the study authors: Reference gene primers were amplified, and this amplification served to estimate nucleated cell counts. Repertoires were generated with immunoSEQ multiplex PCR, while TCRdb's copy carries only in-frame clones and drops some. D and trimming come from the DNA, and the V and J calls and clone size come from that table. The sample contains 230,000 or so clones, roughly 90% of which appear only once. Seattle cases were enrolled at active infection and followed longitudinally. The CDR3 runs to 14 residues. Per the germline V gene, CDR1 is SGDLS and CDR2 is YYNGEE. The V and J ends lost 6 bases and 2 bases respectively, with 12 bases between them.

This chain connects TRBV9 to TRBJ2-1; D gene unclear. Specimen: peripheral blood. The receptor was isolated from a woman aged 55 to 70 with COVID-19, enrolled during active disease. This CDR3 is CASTLTATYNEQFF. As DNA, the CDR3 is TGTGCCAGCACCTTAACAGCTACCTACAATGAGCAGTTCTTC.